The TCR beta chain described here comes from a study of T cell responses to AZD1222 COVID-19 vaccine. Trimming stripped 4 bases from V and 2 bases from J, with 30 bases between. The V gene's germline CDR1 is GTSNPN and CDR2 SVGIG (reference sequence). This CDR3 comprises 19 residues. Sequencing used immunoSEQ multiplex PCR; TCRdb keeps in-frame clones, though not all of them. The sample consists of some 170,000 clones, about nine tenths of them appearing once. The gene calls are TRBV30 and TRBJ2-7; D may be TRBD1 (9 bases). Sequencing used peripheral blood, obtained 28 days after the second dose of the MenACWY control vaccine. The clonotype originates from an adult who received the MenACWY meningococcal vaccine as a control. The CDR3 here is CAWNRDRVFGGRTPYEQYF. The CDR3 bases are TGTGCCTGGAACCGGGACAGGGTGTTCGGCGGGAGGACCCCCTACGAGCAGTACTTC.